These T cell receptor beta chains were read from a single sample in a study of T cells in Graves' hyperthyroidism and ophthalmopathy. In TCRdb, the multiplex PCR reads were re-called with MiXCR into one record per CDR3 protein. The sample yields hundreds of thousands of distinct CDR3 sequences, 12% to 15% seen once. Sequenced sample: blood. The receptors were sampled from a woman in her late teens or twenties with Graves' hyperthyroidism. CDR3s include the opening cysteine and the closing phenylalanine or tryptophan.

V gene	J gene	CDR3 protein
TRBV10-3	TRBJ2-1	CAISEAGAPPNEQFF
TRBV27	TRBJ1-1	CASSLLPEDYTEAFF
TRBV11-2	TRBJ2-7	CASSLEGGPSYEQYF
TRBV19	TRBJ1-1	CASSMGGHQLMNTEAFF
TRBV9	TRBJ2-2	CASSVKWGELFF
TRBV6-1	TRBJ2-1	CASSAFMRLASYNEQFF
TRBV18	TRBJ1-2	CASSEVGQGDYGYTF
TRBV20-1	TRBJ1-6	CSAHRRVVSPLHF
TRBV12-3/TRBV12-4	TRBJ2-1	CASRKLLGSRGEQFF
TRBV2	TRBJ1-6	CASTAVRANSPLHF
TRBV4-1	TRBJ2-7	CASSPGAGHHEQYF
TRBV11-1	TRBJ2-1	CASSLKREVADEQFF
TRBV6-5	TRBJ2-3	CASSYHGASTQYF
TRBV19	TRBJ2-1	CASSIARGAEQFF
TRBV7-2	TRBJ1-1	CASMRQPGLMNTEAFF
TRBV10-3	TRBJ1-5	CAISESTGSSNQPQHF
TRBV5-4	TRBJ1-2	CASRRWGDYGYTF
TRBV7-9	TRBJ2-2	CASSSPGLAGDTGELFF
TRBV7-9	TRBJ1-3	CASSPPTVSGNTIYF
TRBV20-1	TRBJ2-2	CSAIQREGPTGELFF
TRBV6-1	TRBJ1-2	CASTPREDPTAGYTF
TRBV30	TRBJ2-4	CAWSVRSGSKNIQYF
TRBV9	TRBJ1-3	CASSHPGQGGRNTIYF
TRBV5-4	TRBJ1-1	CASSRGPGGDTEAFF
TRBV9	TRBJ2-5	CASSLRQEFGETQYF
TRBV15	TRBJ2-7	CATSGGTGGYEQYF